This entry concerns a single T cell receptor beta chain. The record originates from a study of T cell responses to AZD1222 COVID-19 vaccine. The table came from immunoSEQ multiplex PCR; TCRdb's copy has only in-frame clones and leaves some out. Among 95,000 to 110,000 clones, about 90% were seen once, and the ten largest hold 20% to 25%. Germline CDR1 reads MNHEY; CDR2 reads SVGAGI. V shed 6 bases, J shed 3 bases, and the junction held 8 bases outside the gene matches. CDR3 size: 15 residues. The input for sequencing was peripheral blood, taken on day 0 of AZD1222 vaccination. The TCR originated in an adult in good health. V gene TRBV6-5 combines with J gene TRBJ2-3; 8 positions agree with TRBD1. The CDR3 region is CASRRRDRPTDTQYF. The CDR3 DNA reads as TGTGCCAGCAGGCGACGGGACAGGCCGACAGATACGCAGTATTTT.